This TCR beta chain was retrieved from a study of T cell responses to AZD1222 COVID-19 vaccine. Study-wide results and limits: Spike-wide coverage was observed for vaccine-associated CD4 TCRs, with dominant responses at 160-218 and 743-854. Epitopes outside B.1.351 and B.1.1.7 mutated regions reportedly drew nearly half of spike TCRs. Baseline seropositivity characterized only a handful of AZD1222 recipients.

About this clone: The antigen remains unidentified.

Clones were sequenced by immunoSEQ multiplex PCR, and TCRdb holds only the in-frame ones, with some missing. The table records 140,000 to 150,000 clones, about nine tenths of them present only once. Sample: peripheral blood, taken on day 0 of MenACWY control vaccination. The TCR was taken from an adult in good health.

In DNA, the CDR3 is TGTGCCAGCAGCGTCGACGTATCCGCAGGCTACACCTTC. Translation gives CASSVDVSAGYTF. The rearrangement uses TRBV9 and TRBJ1-2; D is unclear. This CDR3 has 13 residues. Germline assignment: CDR1 SGDLS and CDR2 YYNGEE. V was trimmed by 2 bases and J by 8 bases, leaving 13 bases between them.